Sequencing of this T cell receptor (beta chain) was carried out in a study of CD8+ T cells in alopecia areata. Extracted from the samples, RNA was reverse transcribed into cDNA to serve as the sequencing template. Measured with immunoSEQ multiplex PCR; TCRdb has only the in-frame clones, and not every one. The table records some 170,000 clones, 65% to 75% of them present only once. CDR1 MNHEY and CDR2 SVGAGI come from the germline V gene. The CDR3 is 13 residues long. V was shortened by 2 bases and J by 5 bases, with 9 bases between the two germline ends. In the case of this clone: Its antigen is unidentified.

Study results and caveats: Sequenced scalp T cells also include alphabeta T cells resident in normal skin.

The V gene is TRBV6-5, the J gene TRBJ1-1; tentative D call: TRBD1 (5 bases). This material consisted of CD8+ T cells sorted from blood, taken at week 0. This sequence was found in a human donor with alopecia areata. This chain's CDR3 is CASSYRAGTEAFF. The CDR3 DNA follows: TGTGCCAGCAGTTACCGGGCAGGGACTGAAGCTTTCTTT.